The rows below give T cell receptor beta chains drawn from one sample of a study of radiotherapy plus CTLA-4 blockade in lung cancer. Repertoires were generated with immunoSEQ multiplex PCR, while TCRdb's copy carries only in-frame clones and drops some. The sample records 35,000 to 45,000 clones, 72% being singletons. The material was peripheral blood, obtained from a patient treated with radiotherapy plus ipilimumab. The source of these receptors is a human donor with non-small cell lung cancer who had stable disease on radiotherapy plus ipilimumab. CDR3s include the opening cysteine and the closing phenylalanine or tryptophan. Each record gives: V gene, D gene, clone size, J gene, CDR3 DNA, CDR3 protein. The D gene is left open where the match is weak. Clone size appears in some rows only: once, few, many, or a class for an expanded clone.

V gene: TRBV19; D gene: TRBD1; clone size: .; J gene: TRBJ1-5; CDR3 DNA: TGTGCCAGTAGTGGACAGGGAATACAGCCCCAGCATTTT; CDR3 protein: CASSGQGIQPQHF
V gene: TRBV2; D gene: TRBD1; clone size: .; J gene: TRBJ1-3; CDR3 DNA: TGTGCCAGCATGTCCCAGGGGGCGCGAGGAAACACCATATATTTT; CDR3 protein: CASMSQGARGNTIYF
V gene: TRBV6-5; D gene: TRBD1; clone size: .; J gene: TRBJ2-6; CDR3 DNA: TGTGCCAGCAGTTTGGGAGACAGGGCTGGGGCCAACGTCCTGACTTTC; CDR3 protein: CASSLGDRAGANVLTF
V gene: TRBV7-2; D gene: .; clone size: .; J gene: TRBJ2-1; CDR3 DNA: TGTGCCAGCAGCTTACAGGGACAAAGCTCCTACAATGAGCAGTTCTTC; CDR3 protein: CASSLQGQSSYNEQFF
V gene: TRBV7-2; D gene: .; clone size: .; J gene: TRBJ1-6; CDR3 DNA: TGTGCCAGCAGCGCGGACAGCAGTCGGTCACCCCTCCACTTT; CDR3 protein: CASSADSSRSPLHF
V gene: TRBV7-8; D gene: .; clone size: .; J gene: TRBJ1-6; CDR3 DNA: TGTGCCAGCAGCTTAGGCCAGGGGAATAATTCACCCCTCCACTTT; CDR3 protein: CASSLGQGNNSPLHF
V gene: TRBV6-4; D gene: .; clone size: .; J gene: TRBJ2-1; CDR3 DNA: TGTGCCAGCAGTGATGGATCGGAGCGCGATGAGCAGTTCTTC; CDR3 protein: CASSDGSERDEQFF
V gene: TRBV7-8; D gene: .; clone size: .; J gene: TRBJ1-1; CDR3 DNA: TGTGCCAGCAGCTTATTCCTTTTAGACAAGCCTGAAGCTTTCTTT; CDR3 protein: CASSLFLLDKPEAFF
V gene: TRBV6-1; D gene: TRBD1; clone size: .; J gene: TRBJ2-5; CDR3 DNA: TGTGCCAGCAGTACTGACAGGGACCAAGAGACCCAGTACTTC; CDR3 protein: CASSTDRDQETQYF
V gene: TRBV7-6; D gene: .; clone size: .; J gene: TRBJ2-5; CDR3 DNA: TGTGCCAGCAGCTTAGCGGGGCAGACCCAGTACTTC; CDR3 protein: CASSLAGQTQYF
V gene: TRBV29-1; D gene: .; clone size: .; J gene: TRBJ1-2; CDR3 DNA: TGCAGCGTTGAAACTTATAATGGCTACACCTTC; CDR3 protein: CSVETYNGYTF
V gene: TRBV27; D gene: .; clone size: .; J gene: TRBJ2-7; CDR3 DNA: TGTGCCAGCAGTTTATCGATAGGGGGCTCCTACGAGCAGTACTTC; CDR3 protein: CASSLSIGGSYEQYF
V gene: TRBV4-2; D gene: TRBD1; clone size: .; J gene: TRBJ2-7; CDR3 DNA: TGTGCCAGCAGCCTTGGCCGGGACAGACCCTACGAGCAGTACTTC; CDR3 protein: CASSLGRDRPYEQYF
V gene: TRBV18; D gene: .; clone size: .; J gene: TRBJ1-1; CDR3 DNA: TGTGCCAGCTCACCAGGCCCGGGGACTGAAGCTTTCTTT; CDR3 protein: CASSPGPGTEAFF
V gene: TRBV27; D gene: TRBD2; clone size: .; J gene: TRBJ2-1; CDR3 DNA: TGTGCCAGCCAGCCGGCCCACGCGGGGGGATCCTACAATGAGCAGTTCTTC; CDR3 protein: CASQPAHAGGSYNEQFF
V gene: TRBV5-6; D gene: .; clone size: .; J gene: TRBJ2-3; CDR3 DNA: TGTGCCAGCAGCCGCCCTAGGACAAGGCCACCTACTGCACAGGTTACGCAGTATTTT; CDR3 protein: CASSRPRTRPPTAQVTQYF
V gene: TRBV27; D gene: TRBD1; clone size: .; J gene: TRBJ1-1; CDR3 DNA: TGTGCCAGCCCCCCTCGGTTAGGGGGCTGCGGCACTGAAGCTTTCTTT; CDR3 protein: CASPPRLGGCGTEAFF
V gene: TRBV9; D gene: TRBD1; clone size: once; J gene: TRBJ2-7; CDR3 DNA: TGTGCCAGCAGCGCGACCGGGACAGGGGTACACGAGCAGTACTTC; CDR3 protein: CASSATGTGVHEQYF
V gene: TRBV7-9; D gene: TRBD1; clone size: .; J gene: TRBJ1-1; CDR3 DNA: TGTGCCAGCAGCCTTCGACAGGGTCACACTGAAGCTTTCTTT; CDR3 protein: CASSLRQGHTEAFF
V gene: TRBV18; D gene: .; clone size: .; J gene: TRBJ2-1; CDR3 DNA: TGTGCCAGCTCACCGGACAAGGTCCACTACAATGAGCAGTTCTTC; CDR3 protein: CASSPDKVHYNEQFF
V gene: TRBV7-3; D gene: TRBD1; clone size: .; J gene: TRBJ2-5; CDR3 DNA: TGTGCCAGCAGCCCAACCGGGACAGGGAAAGAGACCCAGTACTTC; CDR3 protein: CASSPTGTGKETQYF
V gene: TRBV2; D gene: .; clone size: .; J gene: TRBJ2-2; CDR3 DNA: TGTGCCAGCAGTGCAACCGAGGCGAACACCGGGGAGCTGTTTTTT; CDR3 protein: CASSATEANTGELFF
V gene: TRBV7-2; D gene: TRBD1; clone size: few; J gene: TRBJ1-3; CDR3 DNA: TGTGCCAGCAGCTTCCTCGGGACAGCTGGAAACACCATATATTTT; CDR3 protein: CASSFLGTAGNTIYF
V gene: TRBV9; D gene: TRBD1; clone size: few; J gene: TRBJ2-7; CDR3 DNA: TGTGCCAGCAGCCCTCGAGGGGGCCCCCCCGGGCCCGGGAACGAGCAGTACTTC; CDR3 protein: CASSPRGGPPGPGNEQYF
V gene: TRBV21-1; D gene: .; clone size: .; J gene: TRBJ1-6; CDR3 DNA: TGTGCCAGCAGCAAAGTACTAGTGTGGAATTCACCCCTCCACTTT; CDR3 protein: CASSKVLVWNSPLHF
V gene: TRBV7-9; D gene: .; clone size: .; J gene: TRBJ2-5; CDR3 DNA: TGTGCCAGCAGCTTAGTCTGGGAGTCCCAGTACTTC; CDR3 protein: CASSLVWESQYF
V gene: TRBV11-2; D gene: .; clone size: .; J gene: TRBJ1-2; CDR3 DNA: TGTGCCAGCAGCTTAGGAAGGCAGGGGCTAGGGTCGGACTATGGCTACACCTTC; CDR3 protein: CASSLGRQGLGSDYGYTF
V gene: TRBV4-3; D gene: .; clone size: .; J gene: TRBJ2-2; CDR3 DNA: TGCGCCAGCAGTCCCGCCGGTAGCGCGGCCGGGGAGCTGTTTTTT; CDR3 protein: CASSPAGSAAGELFF
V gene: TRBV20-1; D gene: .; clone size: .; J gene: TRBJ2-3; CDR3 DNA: TGCGTGGGAGAAAGCACAGATACGCAGTATTTT; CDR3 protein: CVGESTDTQYF
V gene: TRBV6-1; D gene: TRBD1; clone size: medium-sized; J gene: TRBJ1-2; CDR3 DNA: TGTGCCAGCAGTGAAACGGCAGGGGGCAGTAATGGCTACACCTTC; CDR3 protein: CASSETAGGSNGYTF
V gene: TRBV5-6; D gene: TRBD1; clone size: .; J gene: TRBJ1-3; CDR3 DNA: TGTGCCAGCAGCCCACAGGGGGCAGGAGGAAACACCATATATTTT; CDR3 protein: CASSPQGAGGNTIYF
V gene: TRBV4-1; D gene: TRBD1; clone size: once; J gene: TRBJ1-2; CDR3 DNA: TGCGCCAGCAGCCAAGGGGACAGCGATTTAGGATATGGCTACACCTTC; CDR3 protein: CASSQGDSDLGYGYTF
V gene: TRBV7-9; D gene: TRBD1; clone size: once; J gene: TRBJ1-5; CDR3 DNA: TGTGCCAGCAGCTCCACCCACAGGGGAGTATATAGCAATCAGCCCCAGCATTTT; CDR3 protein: CASSSTHRGVYSNQPQHF
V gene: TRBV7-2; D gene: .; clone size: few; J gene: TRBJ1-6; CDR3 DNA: TGTGCCAGCAGCTTAGAGGACCTGGGAGATTCACCCCTCCACTTT; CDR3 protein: CASSLEDLGDSPLHF
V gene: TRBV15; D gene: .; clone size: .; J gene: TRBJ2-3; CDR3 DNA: TGTGCCACCAGCAGTGGTCAGGGTCGGTCTTCAGGTACGCAGTATTTT; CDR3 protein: CATSSGQGRSSGTQYF
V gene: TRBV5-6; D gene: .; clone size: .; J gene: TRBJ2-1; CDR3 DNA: TGTGCCAGCAGACGCCCTCGGGGCAATGAGCAGTTCTTC; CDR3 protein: CASRRPRGNEQFF
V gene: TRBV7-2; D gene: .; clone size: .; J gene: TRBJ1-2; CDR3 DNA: TGTGCCAGCAGCTTCACCAGCGGCACCTATGGCTACACCTTC; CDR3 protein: CASSFTSGTYGYTF
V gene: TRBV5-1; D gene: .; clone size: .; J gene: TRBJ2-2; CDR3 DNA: TGCGCCAGCAGCTTGGTAGCGTTAGGCACCGGGGAGCTGTTTTTT; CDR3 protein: CASSLVALGTGELFF
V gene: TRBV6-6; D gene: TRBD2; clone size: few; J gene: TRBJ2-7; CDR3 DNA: TGTGCCAGCAGCGGACTAGCGGGGGACGAGCAGTACTTC; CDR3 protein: CASSGLAGDEQYF
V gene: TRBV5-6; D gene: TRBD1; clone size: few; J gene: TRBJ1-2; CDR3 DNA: TGTGCCAGCAGCGCCGGACAGGGGGACTATGGCTACACCTTC; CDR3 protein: CASSAGQGDYGYTF
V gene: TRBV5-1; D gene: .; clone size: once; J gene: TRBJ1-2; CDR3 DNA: TGCGCCAGCAGCTTGGGGGACTTCACCAATGGCTACACCTTC; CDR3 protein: CASSLGDFTNGYTF
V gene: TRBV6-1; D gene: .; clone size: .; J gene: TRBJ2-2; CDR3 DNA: TGTGCCAGCAGTGAAAGGTGGGGGGGGCTAAACACCGGGGAGCTGTTTTTT; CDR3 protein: CASSERWGGLNTGELFF
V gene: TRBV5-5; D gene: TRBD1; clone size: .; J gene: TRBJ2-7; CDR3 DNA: TGTGCCAGCAGCCTAAAGCCCGGGACAGTCGGGGAGCAGTACTTC; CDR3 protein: CASSLKPGTVGEQYF
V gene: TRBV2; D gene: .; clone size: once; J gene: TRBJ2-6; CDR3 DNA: TGTGCCAGCAGTCTATCTACCACTGGGGCCAACGTCCTGACTTTC; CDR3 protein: CASSLSTTGANVLTF
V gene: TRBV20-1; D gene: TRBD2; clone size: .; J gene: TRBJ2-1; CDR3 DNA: TGCAGTGCTAGAGGGGGGGGGTCAACGTTCTTC; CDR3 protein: CSARGGGSTFF
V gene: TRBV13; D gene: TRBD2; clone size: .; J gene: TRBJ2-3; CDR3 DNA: TGTGCCAGCAGCGGCAATCGGGGGGTACGCACAGATACGCAGTATTTT; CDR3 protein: CASSGNRGVRTDTQYF
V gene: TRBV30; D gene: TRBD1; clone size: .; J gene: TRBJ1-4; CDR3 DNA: TGTGCCTGGAGTGGTGGCAGGGGGAGAAGTGAAAAACTGTTTTTT; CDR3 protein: CAWSGGRGRSEKLFF
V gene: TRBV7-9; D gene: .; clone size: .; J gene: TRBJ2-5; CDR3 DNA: TGTGCCAGCAGCTCCTGGGCGGGAGAGACCCAGTACTTC; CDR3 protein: CASSSWAGETQYF
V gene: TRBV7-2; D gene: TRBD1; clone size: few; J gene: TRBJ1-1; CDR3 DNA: TGTGCCAGCACCATCGGAGGGGGCTGGAGTGAAGCTTTCTTT; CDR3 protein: CASTIGGGWSEAFF
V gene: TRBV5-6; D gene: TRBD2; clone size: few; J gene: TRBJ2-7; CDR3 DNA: TGTGCCAGCAGTCCGGGACTAGCGGGGGGGCGGTACGAGCAGTACTTC; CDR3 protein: CASSPGLAGGRYEQYF
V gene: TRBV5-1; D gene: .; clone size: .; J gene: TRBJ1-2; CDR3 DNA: TGCGCCAGCAGCCGAAACGCGGGGGGCAGTACAAACTATGGCTACACCTTC; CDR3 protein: CASSRNAGGSTNYGYTF
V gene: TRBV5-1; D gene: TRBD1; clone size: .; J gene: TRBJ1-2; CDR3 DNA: TGCGCCAGCAGCCTCGGGGACAGTCGTAACTATGGCTACACCTTC; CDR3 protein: CASSLGDSRNYGYTF
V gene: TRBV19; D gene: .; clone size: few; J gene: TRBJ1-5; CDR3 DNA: TGTGCCAGTAGTCCAGGTACACAGGTGGCCCAGCATTTT; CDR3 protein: CASSPGTQVAQHF